Below, one T cell receptor (beta chain) is given with its context. In TCRdb, the RT-PCR reads were re-called with MiXCR into one record per CDR3 protein. The data contain more than 150,000 distinct CDR3 sequences, approximately 22% of them seen just once; the ten biggest clones take up roughly a quarter. This record comes from a study of patients and donors after allogeneic stem cell transplantation. This CDR3 is 16 amino acids long. Trimming at V came to 0 bases and at J to 3 bases, leaving 7 bases not matched to a gene. The germline V gene encodes CDR1 MGHRA and CDR2 YSYEKL. The V call is TRBV4-1, the J call TRBJ2-7; 8 bases fit TRBD1. This sequence was found in a human donor who was either an allogeneic HSCT recipient or a stem cell or donor lymphocyte infusion donor (not recorded which). It is not recorded whose cells these are; they may come from a transplant donor. The sequenced sample consisted of blood, either unsorted or a sorted T cell fraction (not recorded which). In nucleotides, the CDR3 is TGCGCCAGCAGCCAAGAAACGCTAGGACAGGGCTACGAGCAGTACTTC. Translating it yields CASSQETLGQGYEQYF.